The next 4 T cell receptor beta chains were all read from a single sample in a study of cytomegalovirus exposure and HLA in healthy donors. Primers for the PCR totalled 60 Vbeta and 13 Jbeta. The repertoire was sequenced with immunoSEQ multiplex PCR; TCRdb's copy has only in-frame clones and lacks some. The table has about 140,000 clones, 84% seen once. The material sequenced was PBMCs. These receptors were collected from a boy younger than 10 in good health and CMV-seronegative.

For the CDR3, the DNA is TGTGCCAGCGGGGGAGGCAACTATGGCTACACCTTC. It specifies CASGGGNYGYTF. This sequence joins TRBV6-5 and TRBJ1-2; maybe TRBD1 (5 bases). V lost 8 bases and J 2 bases, leaving 9 bases between the germline ends. The CDR3 covers 12 residues. Germline CDR1 is MNHEY and CDR2 is SVGAGI.

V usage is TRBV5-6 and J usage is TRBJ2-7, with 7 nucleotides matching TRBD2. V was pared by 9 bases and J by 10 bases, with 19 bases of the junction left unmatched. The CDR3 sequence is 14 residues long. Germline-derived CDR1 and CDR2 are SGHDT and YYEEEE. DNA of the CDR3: TGTGCCACCTCGAGAGGGTCCCAGAAGCGGGAACAGTACTTC. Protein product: CATSRGSQKREQYF.

This chain's CDR3 is CASSVVPGGDEQYF. The CDR3, as DNA: TGTGCCAGCAGCGTAGTCCCCGGCGGCGACGAGCAGTACTTC. The chain recombines TRBV9 with TRBJ2-7; D unresolved. CDR1 SGDLS and CDR2 YYNGEE come from the germline V gene. V was shortened by 0 bases and J by 5 bases, with 12 bases between the two germline ends. This CDR3 region has 14 residues.

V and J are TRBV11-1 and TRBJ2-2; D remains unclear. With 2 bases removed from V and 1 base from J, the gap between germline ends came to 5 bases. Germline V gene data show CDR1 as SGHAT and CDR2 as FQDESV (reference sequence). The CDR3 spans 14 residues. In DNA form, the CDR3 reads TGTGCCAGCAGCTTAACCGGGAACACCGGGGAGCTGTTTTTT. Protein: CASSLTGNTGELFF.